These T cell receptor beta chains were read from a single sample in a study of blood T cell repertoires in COVID-19. Sequencing used immunoSEQ multiplex PCR; TCRdb keeps in-frame clones, though not all of them. Found here are roughly 250,000 clones, about 86% of them singletons; the top ten hold 2.5% to 3%. The material sequenced was peripheral blood. These TCRs come from a woman aged 60 to 75 with active or convalescent COVID-19. CDR3s include the opening cysteine and the closing phenylalanine or tryptophan. The size entry is marked missing in some rows and otherwise reads once, few, many or a size class.

.,TRBV12-3/TRBV12-4,CASSDRDGQPQHF
.,TRBV7-3,CASSSGQRRSYGYTF
.,TRBV18,CASFTEYGGSTDTQYF
.,TRBV27,CASSLPRGEQYF
.,TRBV5-1,CASSLGGTYEQYF
few,TRBV7-9,CASSLTQSASYEQYF
.,TRBV19,CASCSGDHLNTEAFF
.,TRBV15,CATLPGDRGSEKLFF
few,TRBV19,CATKLLGTPNQPQHF
.,TRBV18,CASSTDPNYGYTF
.,TRBV2,CAGEQGANTQYF
.,TRBV3-1/TRBV3-2,CASSQDPGQGINSPLHF
.,TRBV11-3,CASSPRESGGPNEQFF
.,TRBV4-2,CASSHTSDRGNYGYTF
few,TRBV9,CASTVGTAQETQYF
.,TRBV4-2,CASSQHYEQYF
.,TRBV3-1/TRBV3-2,CASSQDIVQQPTDTQYF
once,TRBV5-6,CASSLFSGGAGEQYF
once,TRBV13,CASSQGQGEYEQYF
.,TRBV18,CASSQGTGRGSSYEQYF
.,TRBV11-2,CASSLDLGNQPQHF
.,TRBV7-9,CASRKGRGGNEQFF
.,TRBV10-3,CAISGQGIEAFF
once,TRBV6-1,CASSEAATIYEQYF
.,TRBV10-1,CASTRTGFPRTGELFF
.,TRBV10-2,CASSEQGTGNTIYF
.,TRBV20-1,CSAYSHEQYF
.,TRBV4-2,CASSQDIISGANVLTF
few,TRBV6-6,CASSPHSGQRLIMSPLHF
.,TRBV30,CAWSVRWGTDTEAFF
.,TRBV11-2,CASSLDTLPGQGVVRNTIYF
few,TRBV9,CASSATHEQFF
.,TRBV15,CATSRKTGGYGYTF
.,TRBV7-2,CASHSGGGGNEQFF
.,TRBV3-1/TRBV3-2,CASSQGLAGQETQYF
.,TRBV5-1,CASSLQGNGYTF
few,TRBV30,CAWRGDRGPLYEQYF
.,TRBV24-1,CATSDSGYNEQFF
.,TRBV29-1,CSDKQGDYGYTF
.,TRBV27,CAIGGAGGLGETQYF
.,TRBV6-2/TRBV6-3,CASSYLGDYGYTF
.,TRBV3-1/TRBV3-2,CASSQDLERLETQYF
once,TRBV6-5,CASKGDSNQPQHF
.,TRBV11-2,CASSLGGWSENSPLHF
.,TRBV11-2,CASSSRWRGGVGYTF
.,TRBV6-5,CASGADLGPGNTIYF
few,TRBV5-1,CASSLAGFGNTIYF
.,TRBV9,CASSLDSSEQYF
once,TRBV7-2,CASSLVQGGYNEQFF
.,TRBV19,CASSTGLSTEAFF
.,TRBV28,CASTWGPERNNEQFF
.,TRBV5-4,CASSSPHDGGRYIQYF
.,TRBV30,CAWRGGLAPTDTQYF